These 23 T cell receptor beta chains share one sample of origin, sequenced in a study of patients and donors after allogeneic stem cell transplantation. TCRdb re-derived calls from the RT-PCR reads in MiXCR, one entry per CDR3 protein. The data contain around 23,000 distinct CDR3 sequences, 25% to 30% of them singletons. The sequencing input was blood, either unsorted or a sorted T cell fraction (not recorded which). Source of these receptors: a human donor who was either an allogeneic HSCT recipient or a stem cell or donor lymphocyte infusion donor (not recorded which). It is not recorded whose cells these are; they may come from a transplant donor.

CDR3 nucleotide sequence: TGTGCCAGCAGAAAGGGTGTCAACGTCCTGACTTTC. This codes for CASRKGVNVLTF. The V gene is TRBV6-5, the J gene TRBJ2-6, with D uncertain. Germline CDR1 MNHEY, CDR2 SVGAGI. The V gene lost 6 bases and the J gene lost 9 bases, with 9 bases spanning the gap. The CDR3 length is 12 residues.

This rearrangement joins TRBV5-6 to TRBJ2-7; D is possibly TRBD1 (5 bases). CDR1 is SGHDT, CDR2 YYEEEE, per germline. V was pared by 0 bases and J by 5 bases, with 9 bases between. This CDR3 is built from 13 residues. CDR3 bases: TGTGCCAGCAGCTTGGACAGGTTCCACGAGCAGTACGTC. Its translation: CASSLDRFHEQYV.

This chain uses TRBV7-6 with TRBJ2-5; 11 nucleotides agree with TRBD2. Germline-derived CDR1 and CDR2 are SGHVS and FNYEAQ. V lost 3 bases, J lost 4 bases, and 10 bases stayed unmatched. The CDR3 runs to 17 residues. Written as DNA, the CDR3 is TGTGCCAGCAGCTTCACGACTAGCGGGGCGGGAGGAGAGACCCAGTACTTC. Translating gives CASSFTTSGAGGETQYF. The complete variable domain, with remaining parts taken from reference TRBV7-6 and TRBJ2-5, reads GAGVSQSPRYKVTKRGQDVALRCDPISGHVSLYWYRQALGQGPEFLTYFNYEAQQDKSGLPNDRFSAERPEGSISTLTIQRTEQRDSAMYRCASSFTTSGAGGETQYFGPGTRLLVL.

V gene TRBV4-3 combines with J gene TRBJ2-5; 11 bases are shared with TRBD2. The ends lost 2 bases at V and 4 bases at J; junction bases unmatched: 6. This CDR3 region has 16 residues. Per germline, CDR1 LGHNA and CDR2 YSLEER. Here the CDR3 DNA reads TGCGCCAGCAGCCAACTTTTAGCGGGGGGGTCAGAGACCCAGTACTTC. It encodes CASSQLLAGGSETQYF.

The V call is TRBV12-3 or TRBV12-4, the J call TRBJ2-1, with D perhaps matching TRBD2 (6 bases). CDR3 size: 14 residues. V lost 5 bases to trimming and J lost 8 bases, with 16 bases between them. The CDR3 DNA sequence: TGTGCCAGCAGTCCGCAAGCAGGCGGGGATGAGCAGTTCTTC. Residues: CASSPQAGGDEQFF.

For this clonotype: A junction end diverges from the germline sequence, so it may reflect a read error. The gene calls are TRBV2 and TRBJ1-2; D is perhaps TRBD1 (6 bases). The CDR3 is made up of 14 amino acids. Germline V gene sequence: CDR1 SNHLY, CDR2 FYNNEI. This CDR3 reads CASSAYRANYGYIF. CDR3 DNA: TGTGCCAGCAGTGCTTACAGGGCTAACTATGGCTACATCTTC.

The CDR3 region has the DNA TGTGCCAGCAGTCAGGGCGAGACCCAGTACTTC. This gives the protein CASSQGETQYF. The chain joins TRBV6-2 or TRBV6-3 to TRBJ2-5, with a tentative D call TRBD1 (5 bases). Trimming shortened V by 5 bases and J by 5 bases, and 6 bases separated the two germline ends. The CDR3 contains 11 residues. Looked up from germline, CDR1 is MNHEY and CDR2 is SVGEGT.

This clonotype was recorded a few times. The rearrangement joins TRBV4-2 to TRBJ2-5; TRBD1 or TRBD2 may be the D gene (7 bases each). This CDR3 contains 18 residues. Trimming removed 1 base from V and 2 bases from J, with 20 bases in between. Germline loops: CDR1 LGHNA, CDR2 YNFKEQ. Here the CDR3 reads CASSQALSGRGGQETQYF. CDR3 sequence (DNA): TGTGCCAGCAGCCAAGCTCTCTCGGGCAGGGGGGGACAAGAGACCCAGTACTTC.

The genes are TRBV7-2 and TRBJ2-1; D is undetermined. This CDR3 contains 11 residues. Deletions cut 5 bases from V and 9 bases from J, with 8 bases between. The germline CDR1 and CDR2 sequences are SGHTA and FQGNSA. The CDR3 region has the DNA TGTGCCAGCAGCCCCTTTGGTGAGCAGTTCTTC. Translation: CASSPFGEQFF.

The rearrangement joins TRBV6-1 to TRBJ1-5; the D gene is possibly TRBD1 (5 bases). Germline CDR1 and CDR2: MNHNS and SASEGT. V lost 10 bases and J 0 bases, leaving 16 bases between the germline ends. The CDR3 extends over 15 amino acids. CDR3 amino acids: CAIAGRAYSNQPQHF. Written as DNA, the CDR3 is TGTGCCATCGCCGGCAGGGCTTATAGCAATCAGCCCCAGCATTTT.

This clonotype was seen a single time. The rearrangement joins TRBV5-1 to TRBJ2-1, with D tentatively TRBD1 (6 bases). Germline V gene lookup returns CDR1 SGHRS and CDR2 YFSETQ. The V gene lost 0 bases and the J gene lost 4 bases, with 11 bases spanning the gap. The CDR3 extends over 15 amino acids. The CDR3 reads CASSLVGQTYNEQFF. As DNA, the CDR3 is TGCGCCAGCAGCTTGGTTGGACAGACTTACAATGAGCAGTTCTTC.

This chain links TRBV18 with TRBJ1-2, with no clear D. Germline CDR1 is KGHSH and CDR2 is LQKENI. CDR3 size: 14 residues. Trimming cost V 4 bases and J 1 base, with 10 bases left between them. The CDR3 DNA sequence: TGTGCCAGCTCACTAAGACGGATTAACTATGGCTACACCTTC. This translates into CASSLRRINYGYTF.

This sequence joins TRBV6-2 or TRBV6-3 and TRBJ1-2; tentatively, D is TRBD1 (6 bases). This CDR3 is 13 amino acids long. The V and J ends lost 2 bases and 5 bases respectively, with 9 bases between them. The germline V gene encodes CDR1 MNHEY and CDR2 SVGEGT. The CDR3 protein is CASSYLQGYGYTF. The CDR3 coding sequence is TGTGCCAGCAGTTACCTCCAGGGGTATGGCTACACCTTC.

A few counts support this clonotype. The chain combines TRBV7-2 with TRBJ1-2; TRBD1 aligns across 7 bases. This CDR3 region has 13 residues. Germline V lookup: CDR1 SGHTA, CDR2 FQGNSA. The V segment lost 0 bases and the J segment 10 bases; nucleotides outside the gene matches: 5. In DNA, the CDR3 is TGTGCCAGCAGCTTAGCGACAGGGCCTTCCTACACCTTC. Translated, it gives CASSLATGPSYTF. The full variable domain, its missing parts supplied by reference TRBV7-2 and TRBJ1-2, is GAGVSQSPSNKVTEKGKDVELRCDPISGHTALYWYRQSLGQGLEFLIYFQGNSAPDKSGLPSDRFSAERTGGSVSTLTIQRTQQEDSAVYLCASSLATGPSYTFGSGTRLTVV.

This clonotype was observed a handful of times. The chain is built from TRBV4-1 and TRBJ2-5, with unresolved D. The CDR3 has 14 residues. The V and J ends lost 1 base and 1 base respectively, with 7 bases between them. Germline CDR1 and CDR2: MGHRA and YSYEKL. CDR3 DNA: TGCGCCAGCAGCCAAGCGCACAGCCAAGAGACCCAGTACTTC. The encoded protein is CASSQAHSQETQYF.

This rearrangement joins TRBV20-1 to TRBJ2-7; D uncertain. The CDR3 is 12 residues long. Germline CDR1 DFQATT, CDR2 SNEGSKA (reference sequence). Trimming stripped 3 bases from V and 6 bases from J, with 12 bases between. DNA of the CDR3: TGCAGTGCTAGGTGGCTGTCTGGCGAGCAGTACTTC. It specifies CSARWLSGEQYF.

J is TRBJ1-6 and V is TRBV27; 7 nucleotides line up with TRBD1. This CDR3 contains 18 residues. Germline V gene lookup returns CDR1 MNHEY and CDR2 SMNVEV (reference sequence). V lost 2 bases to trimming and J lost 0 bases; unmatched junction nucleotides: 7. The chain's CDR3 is CASSLQTGPSSYNSPLHF. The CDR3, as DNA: TGTGCCAGCAGTTTACAGACAGGGCCGAGCTCCTATAATTCACCCCTCCACTTT.

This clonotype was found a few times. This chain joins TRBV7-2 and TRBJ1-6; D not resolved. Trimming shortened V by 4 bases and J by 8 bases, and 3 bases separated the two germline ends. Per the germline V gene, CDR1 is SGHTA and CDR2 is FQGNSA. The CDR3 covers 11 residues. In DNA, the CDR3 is TGTGCCAGCAGCTGGGATTCACCCCTCCACTTT. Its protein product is CASSWDSPLHF. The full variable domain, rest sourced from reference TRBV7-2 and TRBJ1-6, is GAGVSQSPSNKVTEKGKDVELRCDPISGHTALYWYRQSLGQGLEFLIYFQGNSAPDKSGLPSDRFSAERTGGSVSTLTIQRTQQEDSAVYLCASSWDSPLHFGNGTRLTVT.

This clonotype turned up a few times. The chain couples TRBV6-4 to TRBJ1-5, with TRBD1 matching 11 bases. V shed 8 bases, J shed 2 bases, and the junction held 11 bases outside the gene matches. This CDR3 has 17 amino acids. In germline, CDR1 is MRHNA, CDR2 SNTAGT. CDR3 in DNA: TGTGCCAGCTTATGGGGGACAGGGGGAGAAGGCAATCAGCCCCAGCATTTT. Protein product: CASLWGTGGEGNQPQHF.

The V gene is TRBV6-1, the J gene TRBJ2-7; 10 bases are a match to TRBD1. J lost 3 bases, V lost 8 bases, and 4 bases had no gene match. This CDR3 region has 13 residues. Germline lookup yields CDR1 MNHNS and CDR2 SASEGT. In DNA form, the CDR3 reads TGTGCCAGCTCGGGACAGGGGATCTACGAGCAGTACGTC. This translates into CASSGQGIYEQYV.

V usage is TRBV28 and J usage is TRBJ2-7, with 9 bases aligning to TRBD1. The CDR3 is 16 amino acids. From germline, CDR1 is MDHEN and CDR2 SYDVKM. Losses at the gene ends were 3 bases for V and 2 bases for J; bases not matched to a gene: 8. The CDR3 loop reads CASSFLQGAATYEQYV. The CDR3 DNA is TGTGCCAGCAGTTTTCTACAGGGGGCGGCGACCTACGAGCAGTACGTC.

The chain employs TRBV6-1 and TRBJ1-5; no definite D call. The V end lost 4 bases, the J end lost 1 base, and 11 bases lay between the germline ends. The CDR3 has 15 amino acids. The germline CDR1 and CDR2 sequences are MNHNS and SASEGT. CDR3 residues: CASSVSAGSNQPQHF. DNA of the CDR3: TGTGCCAGCAGTGTCAGTGCCGGGAGCAATCAGCCCCAGCATTTT.

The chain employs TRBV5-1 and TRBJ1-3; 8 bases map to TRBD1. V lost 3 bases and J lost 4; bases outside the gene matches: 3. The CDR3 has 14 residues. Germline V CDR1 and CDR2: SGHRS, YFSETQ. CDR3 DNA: TGCGCCAGCAGCTGGACAGGGTACGGAAACACCATATATTTT. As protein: CASSWTGYGNTIYF.